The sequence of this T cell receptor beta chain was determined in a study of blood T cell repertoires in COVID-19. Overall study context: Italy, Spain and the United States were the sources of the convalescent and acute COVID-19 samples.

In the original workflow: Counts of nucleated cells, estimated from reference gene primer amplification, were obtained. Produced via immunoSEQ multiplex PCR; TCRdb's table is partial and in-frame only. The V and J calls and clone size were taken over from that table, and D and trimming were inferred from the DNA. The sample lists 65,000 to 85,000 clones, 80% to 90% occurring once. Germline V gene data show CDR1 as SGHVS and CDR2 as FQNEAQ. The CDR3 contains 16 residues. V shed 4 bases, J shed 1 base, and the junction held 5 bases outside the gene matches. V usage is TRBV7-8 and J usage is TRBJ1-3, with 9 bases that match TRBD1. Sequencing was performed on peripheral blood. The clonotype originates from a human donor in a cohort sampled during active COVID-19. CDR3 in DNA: TGTGCCAGCAGCTCCGGTGGGACAGGGTCTGGAAACACCATATATTTT. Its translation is CASSSGGTGSGNTIYF.